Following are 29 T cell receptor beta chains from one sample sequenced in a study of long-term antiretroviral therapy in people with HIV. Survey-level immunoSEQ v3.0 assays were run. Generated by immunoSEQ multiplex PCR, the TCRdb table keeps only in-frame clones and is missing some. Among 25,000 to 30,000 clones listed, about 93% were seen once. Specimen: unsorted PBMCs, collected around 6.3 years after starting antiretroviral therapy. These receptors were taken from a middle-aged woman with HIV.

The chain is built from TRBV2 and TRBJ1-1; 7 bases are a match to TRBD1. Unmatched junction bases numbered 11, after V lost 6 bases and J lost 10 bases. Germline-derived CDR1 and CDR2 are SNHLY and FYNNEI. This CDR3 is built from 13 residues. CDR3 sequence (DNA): TGTGCCAGCAGACTCGGACAGGCAGGGGTAGCTTTCTTT. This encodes CASRLGQAGVAFF. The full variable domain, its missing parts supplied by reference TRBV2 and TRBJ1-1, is EPEVTQTPSHQVTQMGQEVILRCVPISNHLYFYWYRQILGQKVEFLVSFYNNEISEKSEIFDDQFSVERPDGSNFTLKIRSTKLEDSAMYFCASRLGQAGVAFFGQGTRLTVV.

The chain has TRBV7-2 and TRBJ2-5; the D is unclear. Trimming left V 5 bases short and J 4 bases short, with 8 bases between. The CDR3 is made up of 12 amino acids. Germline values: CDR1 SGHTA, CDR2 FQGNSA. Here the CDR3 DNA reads TGTGCCAGCAGCCTCTGGCTAGAGACCCAGTACTTC. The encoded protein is CASSLWLETQYF.

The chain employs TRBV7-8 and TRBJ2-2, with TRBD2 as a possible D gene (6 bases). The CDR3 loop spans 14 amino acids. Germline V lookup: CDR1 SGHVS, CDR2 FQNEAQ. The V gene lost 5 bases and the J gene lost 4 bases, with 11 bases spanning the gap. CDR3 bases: TGTGCCAGCAGCACCCGGGACTCCACCGGGGAGCTGTTTTTT. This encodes CASSTRDSTGELFF.

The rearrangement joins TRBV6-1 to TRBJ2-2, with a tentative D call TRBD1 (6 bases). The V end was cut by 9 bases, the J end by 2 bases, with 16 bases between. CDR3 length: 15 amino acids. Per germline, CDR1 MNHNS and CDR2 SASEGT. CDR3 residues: CASGRDTINTGELFF. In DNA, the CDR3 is TGTGCCAGTGGCCGGGACACGATAAACACCGGGGAGCTGTTTTTT.

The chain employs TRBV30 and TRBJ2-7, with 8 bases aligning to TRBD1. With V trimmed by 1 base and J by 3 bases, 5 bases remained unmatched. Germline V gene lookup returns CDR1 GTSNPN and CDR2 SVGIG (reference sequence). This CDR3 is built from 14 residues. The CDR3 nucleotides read TGTGCCTGGAGTGCCGGGACAGGCCTCTACGAGCAGTACTTC. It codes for CAWSAGTGLYEQYF.

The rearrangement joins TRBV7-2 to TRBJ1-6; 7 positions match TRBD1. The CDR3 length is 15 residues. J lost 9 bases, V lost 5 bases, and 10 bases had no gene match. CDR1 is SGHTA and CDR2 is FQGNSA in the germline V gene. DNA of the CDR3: TGTGCCAGCAGCCCCAGGGACAGAAAGTCTTCACCCCTCCACTTT. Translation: CASSPRDRKSSPLHF.

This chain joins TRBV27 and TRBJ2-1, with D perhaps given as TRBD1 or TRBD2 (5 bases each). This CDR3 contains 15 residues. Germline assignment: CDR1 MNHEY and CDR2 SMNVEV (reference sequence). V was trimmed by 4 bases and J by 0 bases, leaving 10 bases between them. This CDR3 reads CASSSGTFSYNEQFF. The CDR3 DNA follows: TGTGCCAGCAGTTCCGGGACCTTCTCCTACAATGAGCAGTTCTTC.

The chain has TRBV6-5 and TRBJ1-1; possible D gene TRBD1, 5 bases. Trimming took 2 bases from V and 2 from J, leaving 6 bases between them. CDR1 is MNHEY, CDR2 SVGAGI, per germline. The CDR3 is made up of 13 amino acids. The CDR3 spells CASSYQGNTEAFF. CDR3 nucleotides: TGTGCCAGCAGTTACCAGGGAAACACTGAAGCTTTCTTT.

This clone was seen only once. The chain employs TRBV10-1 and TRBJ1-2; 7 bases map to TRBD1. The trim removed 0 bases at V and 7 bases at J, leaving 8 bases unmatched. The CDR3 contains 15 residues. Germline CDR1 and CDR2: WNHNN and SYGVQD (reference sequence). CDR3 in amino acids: CASSESAAGGSGYTF. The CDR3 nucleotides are TGCGCCAGCAGTGAGTCGGCGGCAGGGGGAAGTGGCTACACCTTC.

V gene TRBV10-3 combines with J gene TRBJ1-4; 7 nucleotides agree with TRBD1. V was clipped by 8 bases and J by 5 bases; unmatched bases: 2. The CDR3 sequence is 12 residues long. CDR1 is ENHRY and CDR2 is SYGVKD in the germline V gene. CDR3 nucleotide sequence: TGTGCCATCTCGACAGGGAATGAAAAACTGTTTTTT. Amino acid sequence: CAISTGNEKLFF.

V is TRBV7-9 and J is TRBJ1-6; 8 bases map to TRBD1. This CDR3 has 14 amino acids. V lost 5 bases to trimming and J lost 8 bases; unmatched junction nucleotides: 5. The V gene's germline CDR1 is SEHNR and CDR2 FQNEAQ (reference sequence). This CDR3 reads CASSSGQGDSPLHF. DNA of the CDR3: TGTGCCAGCAGCAGCGGACAGGGTGATTCACCCCTCCACTTT.

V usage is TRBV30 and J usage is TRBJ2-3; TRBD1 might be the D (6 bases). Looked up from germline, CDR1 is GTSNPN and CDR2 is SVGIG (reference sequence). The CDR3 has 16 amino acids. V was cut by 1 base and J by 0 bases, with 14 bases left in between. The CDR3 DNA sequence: TGTGCCTGGAGTGCTCGGACAGCTCTCAGCACAGATACGCAGTATTTT. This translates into CAWSARTALSTDTQYF.

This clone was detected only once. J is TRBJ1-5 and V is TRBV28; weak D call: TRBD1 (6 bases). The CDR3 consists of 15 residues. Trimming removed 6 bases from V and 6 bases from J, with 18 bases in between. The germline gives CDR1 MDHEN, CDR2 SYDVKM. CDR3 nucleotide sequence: TGTGCCAGCAGAAGACTCGGGACAAGGGGTCAGCCCCAGCATTTT. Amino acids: CASRRLGTRGQPQHF.

In DNA, the CDR3 is TGTGCCAGCAGCCCCGGACAGATCTATGGCTACACCTTC. Amino acids: CASSPGQIYGYTF. The rearrangement uses TRBV5-6 and TRBJ1-2, with a weak D call TRBD1 (6 bases). The ends were cut back, 4 bases at V and 4 bases at J, with 11 bases in the middle. This CDR3 contains 13 residues. Germline CDR1 reads SGHDT; CDR2 reads YYEEEE.

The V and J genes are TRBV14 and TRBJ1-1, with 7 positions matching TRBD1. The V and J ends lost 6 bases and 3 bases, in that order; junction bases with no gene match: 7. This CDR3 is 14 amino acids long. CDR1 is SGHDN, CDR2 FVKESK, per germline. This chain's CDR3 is CASSRTGQYTEAFF. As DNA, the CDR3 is TGTGCCAGCAGTCGAACGGGACAGTACACTGAAGCTTTCTTT.

The CDR3 reads CASEDLGRGAFF. CDR3 coding DNA: TGTGCCAGCGAAGATCTGGGACGGGGTGCTTTCTTT. The V and J genes are TRBV18 and TRBJ1-1, with D possibly TRBD1 on 5 matching bases. Between the trimmed V and J ends, which lost 8 bases and 11 bases, there was a span of 18 bases. This CDR3 spans 12 amino acids. CDR1 and CDR2 (germline): KGHSH, LQKENI.

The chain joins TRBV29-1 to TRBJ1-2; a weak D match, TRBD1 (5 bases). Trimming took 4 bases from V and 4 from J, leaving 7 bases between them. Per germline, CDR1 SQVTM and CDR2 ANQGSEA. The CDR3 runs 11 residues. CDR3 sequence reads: CSVGRGYGYTF. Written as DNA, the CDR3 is TGCAGCGTTGGAAGGGGCTATGGCTACACCTTC.

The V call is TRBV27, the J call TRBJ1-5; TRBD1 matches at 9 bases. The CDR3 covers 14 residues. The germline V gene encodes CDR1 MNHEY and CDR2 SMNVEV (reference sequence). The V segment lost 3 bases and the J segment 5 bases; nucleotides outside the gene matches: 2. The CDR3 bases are TGTGCCAGCAGTTTCGGGACAGGGCATCAGCCCCAGCATTTT. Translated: CASSFGTGHQPQHF.

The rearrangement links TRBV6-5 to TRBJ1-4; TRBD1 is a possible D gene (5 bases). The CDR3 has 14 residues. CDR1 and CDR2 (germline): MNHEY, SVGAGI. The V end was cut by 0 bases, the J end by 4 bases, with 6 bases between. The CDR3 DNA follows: TGTGCCAGCAGTTACTCGGGGGGTAATGAAAAACTGTTTTTT. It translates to CASSYSGGNEKLFF.

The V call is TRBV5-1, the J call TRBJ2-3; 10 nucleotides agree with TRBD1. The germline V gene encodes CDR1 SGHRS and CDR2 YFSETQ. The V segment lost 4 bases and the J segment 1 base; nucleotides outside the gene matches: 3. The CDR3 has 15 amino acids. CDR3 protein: CASSMDRGGTDTQYF. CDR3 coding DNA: TGCGCCAGCAGCATGGACAGGGGGGGCACAGATACGCAGTATTTT.

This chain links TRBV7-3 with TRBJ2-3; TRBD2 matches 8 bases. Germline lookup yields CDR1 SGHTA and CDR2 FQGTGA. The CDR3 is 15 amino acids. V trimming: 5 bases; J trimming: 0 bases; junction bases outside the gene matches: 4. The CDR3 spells CASSLGLASTDTQYF. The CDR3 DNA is TGTGCCAGCAGCCTCGGACTAGCTAGCACAGATACGCAGTATTTT.

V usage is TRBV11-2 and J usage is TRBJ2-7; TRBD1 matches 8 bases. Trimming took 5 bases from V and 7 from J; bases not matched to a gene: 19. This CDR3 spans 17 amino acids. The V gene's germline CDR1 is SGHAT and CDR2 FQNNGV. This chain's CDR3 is CASSRRPGSGGQDEQYF. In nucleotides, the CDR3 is TGTGCCAGCAGCCGTCGACCGGGGTCCGGGGGACAGGATGAGCAGTACTTC.

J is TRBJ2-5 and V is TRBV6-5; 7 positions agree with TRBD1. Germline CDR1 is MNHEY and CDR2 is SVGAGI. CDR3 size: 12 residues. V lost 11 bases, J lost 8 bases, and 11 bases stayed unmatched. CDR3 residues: CALTAPGGTQYF. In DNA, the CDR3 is TGTGCCCTCACGGCCCCAGGGGGTACCCAGTACTTC.

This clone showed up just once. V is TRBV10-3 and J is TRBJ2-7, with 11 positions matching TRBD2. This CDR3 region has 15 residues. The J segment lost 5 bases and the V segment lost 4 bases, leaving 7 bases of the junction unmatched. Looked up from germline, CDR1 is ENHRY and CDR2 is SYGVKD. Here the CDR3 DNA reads TGTGCCATCAGTGCTCTTGGACTAGCGGGCCACGAGCAGTACTTC. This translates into CAISALGLAGHEQYF.

CDR3 nucleotides: TGTGCCAGCAGCTCGAACACAGGGACACCCCTCCACTTT. It specifies CASSSNTGTPLHF. The chain uses TRBV7-9 and TRBJ1-6; D possibly corresponds to TRBD1 (6 bases). With 4 bases removed from V and 11 bases from J, the gap between germline ends came to 12 bases. This CDR3 comprises 13 residues. Germline V CDR1 and CDR2: SEHNR, FQNEAQ (reference sequence).

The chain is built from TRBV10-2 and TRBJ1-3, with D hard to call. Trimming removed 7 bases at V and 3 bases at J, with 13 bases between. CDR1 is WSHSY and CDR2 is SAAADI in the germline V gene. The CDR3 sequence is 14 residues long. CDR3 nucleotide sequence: TGCGCCAGCACCGCCCAGGCAGGTGGAAACACCATATATTTT. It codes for CASTAQAGGNTIYF.

The CDR3 region is CASSLDPSSSYGYTF. The CDR3 nucleotides are TGTGCCAGCAGCTTAGATCCCTCGTCGAGCTATGGCTACACCTTC. V is TRBV7-9 and J is TRBJ1-2; no clear D gene. The CDR3 is made up of 15 amino acids. The germline V gene has CDR1 SEHNR and CDR2 FQNEAQ (reference sequence). The germline V and J ends were trimmed by 1 base and 4 bases, with 13 bases remaining between them. The whole variable domain, filled in from reference TRBV7-9 and TRBJ1-2, reads DTGVSQNPRHKITKRGQNVTFRCDPISEHNRLYWYRQTLGQGPEFLTYFQNEAQLEKSRLLSDRFSAERPKGSFSTLEIQRTEQGDSAMYLCASSLDPSSSYGYTFGSGTRLTVV.

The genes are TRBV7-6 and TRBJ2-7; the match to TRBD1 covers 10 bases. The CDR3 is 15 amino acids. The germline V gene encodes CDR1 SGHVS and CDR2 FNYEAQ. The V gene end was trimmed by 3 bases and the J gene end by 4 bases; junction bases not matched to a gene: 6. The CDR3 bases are TGTGCCAGCAGCTTTAGACAGGGGGCTGTGTACGAGCAGTACTTC. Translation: CASSFRQGAVYEQYF. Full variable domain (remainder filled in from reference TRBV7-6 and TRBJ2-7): GAGVSQSPRYKVTKRGQDVALRCDPISGHVSLYWYRQALGQGPEFLTYFNYEAQQDKSGLPNDRFSAERPEGSISTLTIQRTEQRDSAMYRCASSFRQGAVYEQYFGPGTRLTVT.

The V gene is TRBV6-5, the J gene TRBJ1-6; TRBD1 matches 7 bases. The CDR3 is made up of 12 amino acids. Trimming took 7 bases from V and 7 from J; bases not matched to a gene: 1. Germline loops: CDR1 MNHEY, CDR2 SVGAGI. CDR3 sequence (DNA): TGTGCCAGCAAACAGGGGAATTCACCCCTCCACTTT. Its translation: CASKQGNSPLHF.